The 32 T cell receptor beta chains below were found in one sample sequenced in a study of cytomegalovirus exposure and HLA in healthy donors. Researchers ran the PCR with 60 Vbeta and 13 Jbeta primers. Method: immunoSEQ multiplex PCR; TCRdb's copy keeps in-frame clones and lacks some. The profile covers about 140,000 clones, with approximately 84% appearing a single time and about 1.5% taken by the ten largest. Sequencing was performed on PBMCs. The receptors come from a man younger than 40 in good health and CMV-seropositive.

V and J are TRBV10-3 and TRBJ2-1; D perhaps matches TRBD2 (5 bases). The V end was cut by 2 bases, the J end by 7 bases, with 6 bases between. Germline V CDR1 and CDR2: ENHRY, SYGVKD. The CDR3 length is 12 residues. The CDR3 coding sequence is TGTGCCATCAGTGAGGGACTGAATGAGCAGTTCTTC. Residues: CAISEGLNEQFF.

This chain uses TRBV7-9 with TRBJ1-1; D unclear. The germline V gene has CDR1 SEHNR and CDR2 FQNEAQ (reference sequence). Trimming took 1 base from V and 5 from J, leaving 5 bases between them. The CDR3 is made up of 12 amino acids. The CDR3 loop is CASSLGATEAFF. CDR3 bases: TGTGCCAGCAGCTTAGGGGCAACTGAAGCTTTCTTT.

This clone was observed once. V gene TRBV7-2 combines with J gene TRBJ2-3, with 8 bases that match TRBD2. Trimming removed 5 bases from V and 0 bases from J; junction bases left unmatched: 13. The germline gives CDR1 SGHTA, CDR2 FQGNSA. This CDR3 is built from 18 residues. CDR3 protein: CASSQTYSGSLSTDTQYF. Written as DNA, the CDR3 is TGTGCCAGCAGCCAAACCTACAGCGGGAGCCTTAGCACAGATACGCAGTATTTT.

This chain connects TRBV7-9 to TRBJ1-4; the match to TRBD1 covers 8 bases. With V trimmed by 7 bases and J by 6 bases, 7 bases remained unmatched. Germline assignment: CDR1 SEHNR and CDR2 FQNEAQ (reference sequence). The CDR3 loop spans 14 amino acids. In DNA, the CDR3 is TGTGCCAGCACCCAGGGGGCGCAGGATGAAAAACTGTTTTTT. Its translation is CASTQGAQDEKLFF.

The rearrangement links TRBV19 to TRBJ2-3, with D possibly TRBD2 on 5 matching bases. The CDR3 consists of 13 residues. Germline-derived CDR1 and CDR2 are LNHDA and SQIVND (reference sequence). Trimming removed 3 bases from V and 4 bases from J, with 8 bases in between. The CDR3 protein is CASSISGADTQYF. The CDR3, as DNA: TGTGCCAGTAGTATTTCCGGGGCAGATACGCAGTATTTT.

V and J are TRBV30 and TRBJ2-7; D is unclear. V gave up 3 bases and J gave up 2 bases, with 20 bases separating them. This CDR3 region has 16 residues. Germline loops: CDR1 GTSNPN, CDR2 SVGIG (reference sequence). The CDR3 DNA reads TGTGCCTGGAGCACCCGTCTCCTGGCCCGTCCCTACGAGCAGTACTTC. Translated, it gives CAWSTRLLARPYEQYF.

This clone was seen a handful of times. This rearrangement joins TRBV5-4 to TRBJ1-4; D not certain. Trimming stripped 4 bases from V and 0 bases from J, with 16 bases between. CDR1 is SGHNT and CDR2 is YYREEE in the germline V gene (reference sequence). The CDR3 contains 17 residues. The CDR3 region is CASSQVGTLSTNEKLFF. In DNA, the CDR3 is TGTGCCAGCAGCCAAGTGGGCACCCTATCAACTAATGAAAAACTGTTTTTT.

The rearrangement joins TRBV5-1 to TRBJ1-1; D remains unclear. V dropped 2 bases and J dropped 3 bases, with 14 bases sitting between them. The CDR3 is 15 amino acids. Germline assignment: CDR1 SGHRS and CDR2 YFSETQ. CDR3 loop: CASSFQVPPDTEAFF. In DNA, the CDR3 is TGCGCCAGCAGCTTTCAGGTCCCCCCGGACACTGAAGCTTTCTTT.

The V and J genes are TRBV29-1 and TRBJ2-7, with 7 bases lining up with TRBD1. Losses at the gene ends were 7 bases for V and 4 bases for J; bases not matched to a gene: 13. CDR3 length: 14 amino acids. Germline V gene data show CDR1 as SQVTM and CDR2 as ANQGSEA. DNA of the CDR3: TGCAGCGCCTTGTACAGGGGCGGTAGTTACGAGCAGTACTTC. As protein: CSALYRGGSYEQYF.

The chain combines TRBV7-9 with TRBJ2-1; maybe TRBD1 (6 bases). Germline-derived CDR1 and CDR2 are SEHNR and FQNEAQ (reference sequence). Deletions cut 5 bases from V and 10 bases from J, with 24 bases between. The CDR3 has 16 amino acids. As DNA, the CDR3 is TGTGCCAGCAGCAGGACAGATTCCCCCGAGGGGGAAGAGCAGTTCTTC. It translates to CASSRTDSPEGEEQFF.

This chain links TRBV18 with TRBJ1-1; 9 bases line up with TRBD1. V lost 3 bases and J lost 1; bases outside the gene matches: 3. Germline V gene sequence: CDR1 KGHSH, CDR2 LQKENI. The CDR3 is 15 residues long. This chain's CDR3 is CASSPSDRGNTEAFF. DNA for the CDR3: TGTGCCAGCTCACCTTCGGACAGGGGGAACACTGAAGCTTTCTTT.

In DNA, the CDR3 is TGTGCCAGCAGCGCGACAGGGGGGTCCGGGTACGAGCAGTACTTC. Translating it yields CASSATGGSGYEQYF. V gene TRBV9 combines with J gene TRBJ2-7; TRBD1 matches 9 bases. The CDR3 is made up of 15 amino acids. Germline loops: CDR1 SGDLS, CDR2 YYNGEE. The V gene end was trimmed by 3 bases and the J gene end by 4 bases; junction bases not matched to a gene: 8.

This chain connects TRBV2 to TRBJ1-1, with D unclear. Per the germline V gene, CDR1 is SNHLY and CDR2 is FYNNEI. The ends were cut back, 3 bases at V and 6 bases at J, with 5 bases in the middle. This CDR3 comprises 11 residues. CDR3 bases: TGTGCCAGCAGTGACTCGTCTGAAGCTTTCTTT. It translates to CASSDSSEAFF.

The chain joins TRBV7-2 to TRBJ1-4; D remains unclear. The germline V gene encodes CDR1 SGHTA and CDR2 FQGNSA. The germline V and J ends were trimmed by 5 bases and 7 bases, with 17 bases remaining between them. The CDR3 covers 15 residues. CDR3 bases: TGTGCCAGCAGCGCCGCGGTTCTGGCGTCTGAAAAACTGTTTTTT. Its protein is CASSAAVLASEKLFF.

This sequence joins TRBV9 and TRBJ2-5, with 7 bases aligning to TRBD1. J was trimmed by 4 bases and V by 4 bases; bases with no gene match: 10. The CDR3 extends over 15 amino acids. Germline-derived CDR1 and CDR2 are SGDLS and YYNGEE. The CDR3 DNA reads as TGTGCCAGCAGCCTCACACAGGGGCCAGGAGAGACCCAGTACTTC. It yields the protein CASSLTQGPGETQYF.

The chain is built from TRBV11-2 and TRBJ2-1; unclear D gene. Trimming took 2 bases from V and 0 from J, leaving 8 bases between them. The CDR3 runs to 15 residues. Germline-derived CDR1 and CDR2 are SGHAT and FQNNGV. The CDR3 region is CASSLTVSSYNEQFF. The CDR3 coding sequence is TGTGCCAGCAGCTTAACGGTAAGCTCCTACAATGAGCAGTTCTTC.

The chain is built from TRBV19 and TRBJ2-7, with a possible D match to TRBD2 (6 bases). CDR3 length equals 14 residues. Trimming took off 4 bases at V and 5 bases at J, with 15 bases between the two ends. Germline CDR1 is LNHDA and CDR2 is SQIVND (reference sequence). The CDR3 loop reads CASSKDRAGHEQYF. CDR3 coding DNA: TGTGCCAGTAGTAAAGATAGGGCGGGACACGAGCAGTACTTC.

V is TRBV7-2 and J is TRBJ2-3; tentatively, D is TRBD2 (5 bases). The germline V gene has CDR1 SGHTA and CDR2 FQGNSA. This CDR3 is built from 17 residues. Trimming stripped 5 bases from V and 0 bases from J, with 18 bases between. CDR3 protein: CASSPRIAPMSTDTQYF. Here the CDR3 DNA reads TGTGCCAGCAGCCCCCGGATAGCGCCTATGAGCACAGATACGCAGTATTTT.

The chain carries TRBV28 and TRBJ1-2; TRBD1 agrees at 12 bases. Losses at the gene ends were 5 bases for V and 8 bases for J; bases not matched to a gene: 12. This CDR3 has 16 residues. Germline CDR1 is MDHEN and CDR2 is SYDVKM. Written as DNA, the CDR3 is TGTGCCAGCAGTAATATAGGGGGACAGGGGGCGTCCGGCTACACCTTC. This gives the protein CASSNIGGQGASGYTF.

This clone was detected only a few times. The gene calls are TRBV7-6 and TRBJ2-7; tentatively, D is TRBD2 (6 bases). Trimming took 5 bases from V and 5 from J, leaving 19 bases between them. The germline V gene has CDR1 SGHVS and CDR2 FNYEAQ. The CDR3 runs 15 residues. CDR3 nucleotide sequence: TGTGCCAGCAGCCTACTGGGGGAGGATAGCCACGAGCAGTACTTC. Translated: CASSLLGEDSHEQYF. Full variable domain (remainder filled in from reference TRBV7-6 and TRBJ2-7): GAGVSQSPRYKVTKRGQDVALRCDPISGHVSLYWYRQALGQGPEFLTYFNYEAQQDKSGLPNDRFSAERPEGSISTLTIQRTEQRDSAMYRCASSLLGEDSHEQYFGPGTRLTVT.

The CDR3 sequence is CASSRLAEGGNEQFF. CDR3 coding DNA: TGTGCCAGCAGCCGACTAGCGGAGGGAGGTAATGAGCAGTTCTTC. This chain joins TRBV9 and TRBJ2-1; 9 nucleotides line up with TRBD2. The CDR3 is 15 amino acids. V dropped 4 bases and J dropped 7; count of bases not matched to a gene: 9. Germline V gives CDR1 SGDLS, CDR2 YYNGEE. Full variable domain (remainder filled in from reference TRBV9 and TRBJ2-1): DSGVTQTPKHLITATGQRVTLRCSPRSGDLSVYWYQQSLDQGLQFLIQYYNGEERAKGNILERFSAQQFPDLHSELNLSSLELGDSALYFCASSRLAEGGNEQFFGPGTRLTVL.

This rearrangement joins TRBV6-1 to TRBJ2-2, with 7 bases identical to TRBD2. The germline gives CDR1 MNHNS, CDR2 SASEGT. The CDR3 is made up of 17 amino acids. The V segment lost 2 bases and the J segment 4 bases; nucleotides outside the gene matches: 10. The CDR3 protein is CASSERGEGEVTGELFF. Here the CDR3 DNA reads TGTGCCAGCAGTGAACGGGGGGAAGGGGAGGTCACCGGGGAGCTGTTTTTT.

The CDR3 sequence is CASSDRGAKETQYF. CDR3 sequence (DNA): TGTGCCAGCAGTGACAGGGGGGCGAAAGAGACCCAGTACTTC. The chain carries TRBV6-1 and TRBJ2-5; D perhaps matches TRBD1 (7 bases). Trimming took off 3 bases at V and 3 bases at J, with 11 bases between the two ends. This CDR3 is 14 amino acids long. Germline CDR1 MNHNS, CDR2 SASEGT.

In DNA, the CDR3 is TGTGCCAGCAGCTTGGAATGGACAGGCCAAGAGACCCAGTACTTC. Translating gives CASSLEWTGQETQYF. The genes are TRBV5-4 and TRBJ2-5; 7 positions match TRBD1. Germline assignment: CDR1 SGHNT and CDR2 YYREEE (reference sequence). The CDR3 spans 15 residues. Trimming cost V 0 bases and J 1 base; bases outside gene matches: 3.

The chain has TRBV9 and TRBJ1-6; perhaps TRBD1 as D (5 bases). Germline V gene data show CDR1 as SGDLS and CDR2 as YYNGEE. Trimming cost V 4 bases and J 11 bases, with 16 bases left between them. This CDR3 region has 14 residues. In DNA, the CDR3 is TGTGCCAGCAGCTCCCGAGTAGGGGAAGCACCCCTCCACTTT. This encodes CASSSRVGEAPLHF.

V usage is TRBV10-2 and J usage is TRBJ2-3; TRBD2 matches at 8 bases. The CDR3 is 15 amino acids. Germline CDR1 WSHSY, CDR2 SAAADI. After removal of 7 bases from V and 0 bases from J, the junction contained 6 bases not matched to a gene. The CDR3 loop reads CASKKRGPSTDTQYF. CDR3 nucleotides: TGCGCCAGCAAAAAGCGGGGGCCAAGCACAGATACGCAGTATTTT.

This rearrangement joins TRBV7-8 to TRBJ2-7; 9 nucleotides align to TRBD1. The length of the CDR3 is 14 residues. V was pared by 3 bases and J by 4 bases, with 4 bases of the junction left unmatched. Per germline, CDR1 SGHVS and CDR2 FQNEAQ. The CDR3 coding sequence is TGTGCCAGCAGCTTGCGGACAGGGGAGTACGAGCAGTACTTC. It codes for CASSLRTGEYEQYF.

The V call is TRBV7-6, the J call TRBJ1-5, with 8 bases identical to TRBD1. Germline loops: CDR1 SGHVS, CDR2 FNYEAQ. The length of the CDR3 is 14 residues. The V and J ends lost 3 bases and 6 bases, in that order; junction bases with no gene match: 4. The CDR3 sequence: CASSFDRGGQPQHF. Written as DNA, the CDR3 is TGTGCCAGCAGCTTCGACAGGGGAGGTCAGCCCCAGCATTTT.

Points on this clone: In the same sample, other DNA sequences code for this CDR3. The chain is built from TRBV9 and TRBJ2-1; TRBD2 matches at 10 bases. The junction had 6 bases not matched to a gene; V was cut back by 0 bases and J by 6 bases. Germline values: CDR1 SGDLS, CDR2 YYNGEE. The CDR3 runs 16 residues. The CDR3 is CASSVGSSGGANEQFF. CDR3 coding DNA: TGTGCCAGCAGCGTAGGGTCCAGCGGGGGGGCCAATGAGCAGTTCTTC.

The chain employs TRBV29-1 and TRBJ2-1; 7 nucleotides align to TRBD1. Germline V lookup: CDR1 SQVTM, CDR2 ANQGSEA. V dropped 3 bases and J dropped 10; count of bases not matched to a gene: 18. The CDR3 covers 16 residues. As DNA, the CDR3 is TGCAGCGTTGACGTAGGGGACAGATATTCGCCGGGGGAGCAGTTCTTC. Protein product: CSVDVGDRYSPGEQFF.

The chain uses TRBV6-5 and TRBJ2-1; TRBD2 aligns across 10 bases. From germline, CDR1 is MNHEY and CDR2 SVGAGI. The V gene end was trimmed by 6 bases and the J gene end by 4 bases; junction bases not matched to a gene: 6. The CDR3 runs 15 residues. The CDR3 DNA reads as TGTGCCAGCAGACTCGGACTAGCGGAGTACAATGAGCAGTTCTTC. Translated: CASRLGLAEYNEQFF.

CDR3 in amino acids: CASRDGGDSGGPPETQYF. CDR3 DNA sequence: TGTGCCAGCAGAGATGGGGGTGATAGCGGGGGCCCCCCGGAGACCCAGTACTTC. The rearrangement links TRBV9 to TRBJ2-5; 9 nucleotides line up with TRBD2. The CDR3 is 18 residues long. Germline CDR1 reads SGDLS; CDR2 reads YYNGEE. Trimming took 5 bases from V and 5 from J; bases not matched to a gene: 19. The full variable domain, in which reference TRBV9 and TRBJ2-5 provide the parts outside the CDR3, is DSGVTQTPKHLITATGQRVTLRCSPRSGDLSVYWYQQSLDQGLQFLIQYYNGEERAKGNILERFSAQQFPDLHSELNLSSLELGDSALYFCASRDGGDSGGPPETQYFGPGTRLLVL.